The following is a T cell receptor (beta chain) sequence with its context. Its antigen is currently unknown. The sample originates from a study of PD-1 blockade in classical Hodgkin lymphoma. The protocol was immunoSEQ multiplex PCR, while the TCRdb copy is restricted to in-frame clones and leaves out a portion. The sample carries around 50,000 clones, around 93% recorded once. Germline CDR1 MNHEY, CDR2 SMNVEV (reference sequence). This CDR3 comprises 12 residues. V was trimmed by 6 bases and J by 10 bases, leaving 13 bases between them. Points from the study as a whole: Those patients who began receiving nivolumab less than 1 year after ASCT had lower diversity, and they were excluded. Possible causes of repertoire differences, disease activity or prior therapy, remain undefined.

Every patient relapsed after autologous stem cell transplantation, and brentuximab vedotin exposure varied. The sequence derives from a human donor with classical Hodgkin lymphoma. The material was peripheral blood mononuclear cells (PBMCs), obtained before the second cycle of nivolumab. This chain uses TRBV27 with TRBJ2-1; D is possibly TRBD2 (6 bases). CDR3 DNA: TGTGCCAGCAGCTGGACTGGGGGGGAGCAGTTCTTC. Its protein product is CASSWTGGEQFF.